The 7 T cell receptor beta chains given below trace back to one sample, sequenced in a study of cytomegalovirus exposure and HLA in healthy donors. It was with 60 Vbeta and 13 Jbeta primers that the PCR ran. Here immunoSEQ multiplex PCR was the method, and the copy in TCRdb shows in-frame clones only, minus some. The data show 190,000 or so clones, 75% to 90% seen once. The specimen was PBMCs. The receptor source for this set is a boy aged 5-17 years in good health and CMV-seronegative.

The chain employs TRBV7-8 and TRBJ2-5; D unclear. Germline CDR1 reads SGHVS; CDR2 reads FQNEAQ. V was pared by 4 bases and J by 4 bases, with 7 bases between. The CDR3 is made up of 12 amino acids. For the CDR3, the DNA is TGTGCCAGCAGCTCTCCCAGAGAGACCCAGTACTTC. It codes for CASSSPRETQYF.

The sample holds one count of this clone. This chain uses TRBV6-5 with TRBJ2-3; TRBD2 agrees at 8 bases. CDR3 length: 14 residues. V lost 6 bases and J lost 4; bases outside the gene matches: 6. CDR1 and CDR2 (germline): MNHEY, SVGAGI. DNA of the CDR3: TGTGCCAGCAGCGGGGGGGCAGGCCCAGATACGCAGTATTTT. This codes for CASSGGAGPDTQYF.

The rearrangement joins TRBV6-6 to TRBJ2-3, with TRBD1 as a possible D gene (5 bases). Looked up from germline, CDR1 is MNHNY and CDR2 is SVGAGI (reference sequence). This CDR3 is 14 amino acids long. V gave up 2 bases and J gave up 5 bases, with 11 bases separating them. The CDR3 bases are TGTGCCAGCAGTTACCCAGGGCGAGAAGATACGCAGTATTTT. Amino acids: CASSYPGREDTQYF.

The chain joins TRBV6-1 to TRBJ2-5; weak D call: TRBD1 (5 bases). The CDR3 loop spans 14 amino acids. Germline CDR1 MNHNS, CDR2 SASEGT. Trimming shortened V by 11 bases and J by 2 bases, and 18 bases separated the two germline ends. CDR3: CAGPLDRLQETQYF. The CDR3 region has the DNA TGTGCCGGGCCCTTAGACAGATTACAAGAGACCCAGTACTTC.

The chain uses TRBV30 and TRBJ2-5, with 10 bases fitting TRBD1. CDR1 GTSNPN and CDR2 SVGIG come from the germline V gene (reference sequence). The ends lost 0 bases at V and 0 bases at J; junction bases unmatched: 4. The CDR3 runs to 16 residues. In DNA form, the CDR3 reads TGTGCCTGGAGTGTTCAGGGACAGGGGTACCAAGAGACCCAGTACTTC. Protein: CAWSVQGQGYQETQYF.

V and J are TRBV25-1 and TRBJ1-1; 11 bases are a match to TRBD1. The germline CDR1 and CDR2 sequences are MGHDK and SYGVNS. The ends lost 1 base at V and 8 bases at J; junction bases unmatched: 12. The CDR3 sequence is 17 residues long. The CDR3 DNA reads as TGTGCCAGCAGTGAATCTGGGGACAGGGGGGCCGCAGGAGAAGCTTTCTTT. It encodes CASSESGDRGAAGEAFF.

This clone has a single count. The V gene is TRBV19, the J gene TRBJ1-1; unclear D gene. This CDR3 is 14 amino acids long. Germline-derived CDR1 and CDR2 are LNHDA and SQIVND (reference sequence). Trimming cost V 3 bases and J 7 bases, with 15 bases left between them. CDR3 amino acids: CASSIEQKLGEAFF. Here the CDR3 DNA reads TGTGCCAGTAGTATCGAACAGAAGCTGGGTGAAGCTTTCTTT.